This T cell receptor beta chain was identified in a study of shared clonotypes between healthy human individuals. Study as a whole: The donors, a couple of women and a few men, were aged 18 to 49.

General study findings and limits: Larger richness was generally estimated for naive than memory subsets.

Germline trimming cut 0 bases from V and 2 bases from J; bases unmatched to any gene: 4. Germline V gene data show CDR1 as SGDLS and CDR2 as YYNGEE. This CDR3 is built from 15 residues. About this clone itself: What it recognizes is unknown.

Investigators spread the genomic DNA of each subset evenly over several immunoSEQ plates. Libraries were prepared by immunoSEQ multiplex PCR; TCRdb keeps only in-frame clonotypes and omits some of them. Of nearly 2 million clones listed, approximately 94% are singletons. CD45RO-negative, CCR7-selected cells formed the naive CD8 fraction, which excluded terminally differentiated effector memory CD45RA+ cells. The study drew its donors from healthy HIV-negative adults without recent acute infections or vaccinations. Material for sequencing was naive CD8+ T cells sorted from blood. The rearrangement joins TRBV9 to TRBJ2-7; TRBD2 agrees at 8 bases. This clonotype was obtained from a young man in good health. The DNA of the CDR3 is TGTGCCAGCAGCGTAGGGGATAGCGGGGCCTACGAGCAGTACTTC. This translates into CASSVGDSGAYEQYF.